These 19 T cell receptor beta chains were all obtained from the same sample, sequenced in a study of long-term antiretroviral therapy in people with HIV. Survey-level resolution applied to immunoSEQ assay v3.0. The data were produced by immunoSEQ multiplex PCR, yet TCRdb's version contains in-frame clones alone and is incomplete. The sample records some 22,000 clones, around 79% being singletons. The sample in question was unsorted PBMCs, obtained 4.1 years after starting antiretroviral therapy. Receptor source: a woman in her forties with HIV.

The chain joins TRBV7-9 to TRBJ1-1, with unresolved D. V dropped 3 bases and J dropped 10 bases, with 12 bases sitting between them. Germline V gene sequence: CDR1 SEHNR, CDR2 FQNEAQ (reference sequence). This CDR3 has 12 residues. CDR3 in amino acids: CASSLWTGGAFF. The CDR3 nucleotides are TGTGCCAGCAGCTTGTGGACCGGTGGAGCTTTCTTT.

V usage is TRBV11-3 and J usage is TRBJ1-3; D unresolved. The germline V gene encodes CDR1 SGHNT and CDR2 YENEEA. V was trimmed by 3 bases and J by 2 bases, leaving 14 bases between them. CDR3 length equals 16 residues. The CDR3 reads CASSFGGPNPGNTIYF. CDR3 in DNA: TGTGCCAGCAGCTTTGGTGGGCCTAACCCTGGAAACACCATATATTTT. The full variable domain, completed using reference TRBV11-3 and TRBJ1-3, is EAGVVQSPRYKIIEKKQPVAFWCNPISGHNTLYWYLQNLGQGPELLIRYENEEAVDDSQLPKDRFSAERLKGVDSTLKIQPAELGDSAVYLCASSFGGPNPGNTIYFGEGSWLTVV.

Regarding this clone: Other DNA sequences from this sample encode an identical CDR3 as well. The CDR3 protein is CASSSRGTNEKLFF. CDR3 nucleotides: TGTGCCAGCAGCTCCCGAGGAACTAATGAAAAACTGTTTTTT. The rearrangement uses TRBV6-5 and TRBJ1-4, with no clear D. In germline, CDR1 is MNHEY, CDR2 SVGAGI. The CDR3 totals 14 residues. V was trimmed by 6 bases and J by 1 base, leaving 9 bases between them.

J is TRBJ2-1 and V is TRBV29-1; D is possibly TRBD2 (5 bases). The CDR3 contains 13 residues. In germline, CDR1 is SQVTM, CDR2 ANQGSEA. V lost 4 bases to trimming and J lost 5 bases, with 12 bases between them. The CDR3 reads CSVGRPGNNEQFF. DNA for the CDR3: TGCAGCGTTGGCCGGCCGGGGAACAATGAGCAGTTCTTC.

The chain recombines TRBV27 with TRBJ2-7, with D maybe TRBD2 (5 bases). Trimming removed 1 base at V and 0 bases at J, with 10 bases between. Germline loops: CDR1 MNHEY, CDR2 SMNVEV (reference sequence). The CDR3 is made up of 15 amino acids. For the CDR3, the DNA is TGTGCCAGCAGTTTATTGTCCGGGATCTCCTACGAGCAGTACTTC. Encoded protein: CASSLLSGISYEQYF.

The V gene is TRBV5-4, the J gene TRBJ2-7; D is undetermined. Germline V gives CDR1 SGHNT, CDR2 YYREEE (reference sequence). V was clipped by 1 base and J by 2 bases, with 13 bases between them. The CDR3 totals 15 residues. CDR3 amino acids: CASSLNDNRPYEQYF. DNA for the CDR3: TGTGCCAGCAGCTTGAACGATAACCGCCCCTACGAGCAGTACTTC. Looking up the rest from reference TRBV5-4 and TRBJ2-7 gives the full variable domain: ETGVTQSPTHLIKTRGQQVTLRCSSQSGHNTVSWYQQALGQGPQFIFQYYREEENGRGNFPPRFSGLQFPNYSSELNVNALELDDSALYLCASSLNDNRPYEQYFGPGTRLTVT.

This chain uses TRBV6-4 with TRBJ2-3; 7 bases line up with TRBD1. This CDR3 contains 15 residues. Germline values: CDR1 MRHNA, CDR2 SNTAGT. After removal of 6 bases from V and 6 bases from J, the junction contained 12 bases not matched to a gene. The CDR3 DNA follows: TGTGCCAGCAGCATATTCGGGACAGCAGGGGATACGCAGTATTTT. This sequence encodes CASSIFGTAGDTQYF.

The rearrangement uses TRBV7-2 and TRBJ1-1, with D perhaps matching TRBD1 (5 bases). There are 12 residues in the CDR3. Trimming removed 5 bases at V and 7 bases at J, with 11 bases between. The V gene's germline CDR1 is SGHTA and CDR2 FQGNSA. The CDR3 region is CASSQTGFEAFF. CDR3 nucleotides: TGTGCCAGCAGCCAAACAGGTTTTGAAGCTTTCTTT.

This rearrangement joins TRBV7-9 to TRBJ2-1, with TRBD1 matching over 11 bases. This CDR3 comprises 15 residues. V trimming: 6 bases; J trimming: 8 bases; junction bases outside the gene matches: 9. The germline V gene has CDR1 SEHNR and CDR2 FQNEAQ (reference sequence). CDR3 DNA sequence: TGTGCCAGCAGGGGGACAGGGGGGTTTGTCCATGAGCAGTTCTTC. Its protein product is CASRGTGGFVHEQFF.

CDR3 coding DNA: TGTGCCAGCAGCCAACAGGGTACGGGAGAAAAACTGTTTTTT. Amino acids: CASSQQGTGEKLFF. This chain links TRBV14 with TRBJ1-4, with D tentatively TRBD1 (5 bases). CDR3 length equals 14 residues. Germline CDR1 SGHDN, CDR2 FVKESK. The germline V and J ends were trimmed by 2 bases and 8 bases, with 12 bases remaining between them.

This chain joins TRBV9 and TRBJ2-3; D may be TRBD2 (5 bases). CDR3 length: 12 amino acids. V dropped 6 bases and J dropped 2 bases, with 7 bases sitting between them. Germline CDR1 is SGDLS and CDR2 is YYNGEE. CDR3 DNA: TGTGCCAGCACCGGGGTCACAGATACGCAGTATTTT. This sequence encodes CASTGVTDTQYF.

The V and J genes are TRBV30 and TRBJ1-1; tentatively, D is TRBD1 (6 bases). CDR1 is GTSNPN, CDR2 SVGIG, per germline (reference sequence). Trimming removed 3 bases at V and 1 base at J, with 9 bases between. This CDR3 contains 13 residues. The CDR3 is CAWSKGGNTEAFF. The CDR3 DNA sequence: TGTGCCTGGAGCAAAGGGGGGAACACTGAAGCTTTCTTT.

This clone was recorded once. The chain is built from TRBV7-2 and TRBJ2-1, with D perhaps TRBD2 (6 bases). The CDR3 runs 12 residues. V lost 2 bases, J lost 9 bases, and 8 bases lay in between. Germline V gene lookup returns CDR1 SGHTA and CDR2 FQGNSA. This CDR3 is CASSLRDSEQFF. The CDR3 DNA follows: TGTGCCAGCAGCTTAAGGGACTCTGAGCAGTTCTTC.

This chain links TRBV6-5 with TRBJ1-1; no clear D. From germline, CDR1 is MNHEY and CDR2 SVGAGI. V lost 0 bases and J lost 2, with 10 bases in between. This CDR3 is 15 amino acids long. The chain's CDR3 is CASSYSPGKNTEAFF. CDR3 bases: TGTGCCAGCAGTTACTCTCCAGGAAAAAACACTGAAGCTTTCTTT.

The chain joins TRBV7-9 to TRBJ2-1, with TRBD2 as a possible D gene (5 bases). CDR1 is SEHNR and CDR2 is FQNEAQ in the germline V gene (reference sequence). The CDR3 has 13 residues. Trimming took 8 bases from V and 0 from J, leaving 8 bases between them. The CDR3 coding sequence is TGTGCCAGCGCCGGGGTCTCCTACAATGAGCAGTTCTTC. This codes for CASAGVSYNEQFF.

The chain has TRBV18 and TRBJ2-7; D is possibly TRBD1 (6 bases). CDR1 is KGHSH and CDR2 is LQKENI in the germline V gene. V dropped 5 bases and J dropped 4 bases, with 9 bases sitting between them. The CDR3 consists of 12 residues. CDR3 protein: CASSEDRYEQYF. The CDR3 coding sequence is TGTGCCAGCTCAGAAGACAGGTACGAGCAGTACTTC.

This chain joins TRBV28 and TRBJ1-4, with 9 bases lining up with TRBD1. Germline lookup yields CDR1 MDHEN and CDR2 SYDVKM. Germline trimming cut 5 bases from V and 7 bases from J; bases unmatched to any gene: 8. The CDR3 is made up of 15 amino acids. CDR3 residues: CASSAQGQGTEKLFF. CDR3 nucleotide sequence: TGTGCCAGCAGTGCCCAGGGACAGGGTACTGAAAAACTGTTTTTT. The complete variable domain, with remaining parts taken from reference TRBV28 and TRBJ1-4, reads DVKVTQSSRYLVKRTGEKVFLECVQDMDHENMFWYRQDPGLGLRLIYFSYDVKMKEKGDIPEGYSVSREKKERFSLILESASTNQTSMYLCASSAQGQGTEKLFFGSGTQLSVL.

The chain employs TRBV11-3 and TRBJ2-1; no clear D gene. CDR3 length: 14 amino acids. V gave up 1 base and J gave up 7 bases, with 11 bases separating them. Germline lookup yields CDR1 SGHNT and CDR2 YENEEA. CDR3 DNA: TGTGCCAGCAGCTTAGGCGAGATGGGGAATGAGCAGTTCTTC. It yields the protein CASSLGEMGNEQFF.

This chain uses TRBV5-5 with TRBJ2-7; 7 bases line up with TRBD1. The CDR3 sequence is 16 residues long. Trimming cost V 4 bases and J 3 bases; bases outside gene matches: 13. Germline CDR1 reads SGHKS; CDR2 reads YYEKEE (reference sequence). This CDR3 reads CASSLPGQPVHYEQYF. The CDR3 nucleotides read TGTGCCAGCAGCCTGCCGGGACAGCCAGTGCACTACGAGCAGTACTTC.